The table lists the clone carrying this T cell receptor (beta chain) with a count of one. This sample was included in a study of PD-L1 blockade in urothelial cancer. Turning to the study itself: Atezolizumab therapy began for patients in about 2014, dosed at 1,200 mg intravenously every 3 weeks.

Sequencing used immunoSEQ multiplex PCR; TCRdb keeps in-frame clones, though not all of them. The sample has around 66,000 clones, 88% seen once. Sample time point: peripheral blood 6 weeks after treatment start. This CDR3 region has 14 residues. V was pared by 5 bases and J by 1 base, with 11 bases between. CDR1 SGHNT and CDR2 YENEEA come from the germline V gene. The V call is TRBV11-3, the J call TRBJ1-1, with D perhaps matching TRBD1 (5 bases). The material sequenced was PBMCs, taken around atezolizumab (anti-PD-L1) treatment. This receptor was obtained from a man aged 55 to 70 with urothelial cancer. The CDR3 region has the DNA TGTGCCAGCAGCCCCCCTACAGGGAACACTGAAGCTTTCTTT. As protein: CASSPPTGNTEAFF.